Listed here are 30 T cell receptor beta chains from one sample, sequenced in a study of beta chain features in type 1 diabetes. The investigators reverse transcribed all of the isolated RNA, so they sequenced expressed TCRB transcripts. Clones were sequenced by immunoSEQ multiplex PCR, and TCRdb holds only the in-frame ones, with some missing. This table holds just over 15,000 clones, over 40% found once. Sequenced sample: stem cell memory CD4+ T cells from blood. The receptor source for this set is a woman aged 40 to 50 in good health.

V is TRBV19 and J is TRBJ1-5; 7 nucleotides match TRBD1. The J segment lost 5 bases and the V segment lost 5 bases, leaving 6 bases of the junction unmatched. The germline V gene has CDR1 LNHDA and CDR2 SQIVND (reference sequence). There are 14 residues in the CDR3. CDR3 in DNA: TGTGCCAGTAGTGTCCGGGACAGCTATCAGCCCCAGCATTTT. Translation: CASSVRDSYQPQHF.

This clone was recorded a few times. CDR3 protein: CASSQTGTGTYEQYF. The CDR3 nucleotides read TGTGCCAGCAGTCAGACCGGGACAGGGACCTACGAGCAGTACTTC. This chain joins TRBV2 and TRBJ2-7, with TRBD1 identical over 9 bases. The CDR3 loop spans 15 amino acids. V trimming: 5 bases; J trimming: 2 bases; junction bases outside the gene matches: 7. CDR1 and CDR2 (germline): SNHLY, FYNNEI.

The chain recombines TRBV27 with TRBJ2-3, with D maybe TRBD2 (6 bases). V lost 6 bases to trimming and J lost 0 bases, with 16 bases between them. CDR3 length: 16 amino acids. Germline values: CDR1 MNHEY, CDR2 SMNVEV (reference sequence). DNA for the CDR3: TGTGCCAGCAGACCCCGGGGGAGCACCAGCACAGATACGCAGTATTTT. It yields the protein CASRPRGSTSTDTQYF.

V and J are TRBV2 and TRBJ1-5; 8 bases align to TRBD1. The junction had 8 bases not matched to a gene; V was cut back by 5 bases and J by 5 bases. The CDR3 consists of 15 residues. Per the germline V gene, CDR1 is SNHLY and CDR2 is FYNNEI. CDR3 bases: TGTGCCAGCAGTTGGCAGGGGGCTAAAGATCAGCCCCAGCATTTT. It is translated as CASSWQGAKDQPQHF.

This clone was seen only a few times. The V call is TRBV4-2, the J call TRBJ2-1; D perhaps matches TRBD2 (6 bases). This CDR3 comprises 13 residues. The germline V and J ends were trimmed by 3 bases and 5 bases, with 8 bases remaining between them. The germline V gene encodes CDR1 LGHNA and CDR2 YNFKEQ. The CDR3 nucleotides read TGTGCCAGCAGCCAGGGACTTAACAATGAGCAGTTCTTC. It encodes CASSQGLNNEQFF.

The chain is built from TRBV15 and TRBJ2-4; maybe TRBD2 (7 bases). This CDR3 contains 18 residues. Germline V lookup: CDR1 LNHNV, CDR2 YYDKDF (reference sequence). The V and J ends lost 0 bases and 1 base respectively, with 16 bases between them. The CDR3 DNA reads TGTGCCACCAGCAGAGAAGTTGGAGGGAGGGGGGCCAAAAACATTCAGTACTTC. This translates into CATSREVGGRGAKNIQYF.

The rearrangement links TRBV5-1 to TRBJ2-3; TRBD2 agrees at 7 bases. Germline CDR1 reads SGHRS; CDR2 reads YFSETQ. The CDR3 consists of 14 residues. V dropped 3 bases and J dropped 4; count of bases not matched to a gene: 5. The DNA of the CDR3 is TGCGCCAGCAGCTGGGGTAGCGGGCCAGATACGCAGTATTTT. Translation: CASSWGSGPDTQYF.

This clone was observed a few times. This chain joins TRBV6-4 and TRBJ2-1; 8 bases fit TRBD2. The germline gives CDR1 MRHNA, CDR2 SNTAGT. There are 14 residues in the CDR3. Trimming cost V 6 bases and J 7 bases; bases outside gene matches: 8. The CDR3 loop reads CASSMTGGGNEQFF. The CDR3 coding sequence is TGTGCCAGCAGCATGACGGGGGGGGGTAATGAGCAGTTCTTC.

On this clone itself: Because the CDR3's place on the DNA is in doubt, the DNA is left out and the CDR3 is given as listed by TCRdb. This chain uses TRBV10-1 with TRBJ2-5; the D call of TRBD2 is as the table states it, not checked on the DNA. Termini included, the CDR3 measures 15 amino acids. Germline V gives CDR1 WNHNN, CDR2 SYGVQD (reference sequence). CDR3 protein: CASSTSSAGRETQYF.

The rearrangement links TRBV6-6 to TRBJ1-1, with TRBD1 matching over 7 bases. Germline assignment: CDR1 MNHNY and CDR2 SVGAGI (reference sequence). The V segment lost 6 bases and the J segment 5 bases; nucleotides outside the gene matches: 9. The CDR3 consists of 14 residues. In nucleotides, the CDR3 is TGTGCCAGCAGCCCACCGACAGGGCAAACTGAAGCTTTCTTT. Translation: CASSPPTGQTEAFF.

The chain recombines TRBV6-5 with TRBJ2-3; D is undetermined. With 4 bases removed from V and 6 bases from J, the gap between germline ends came to 5 bases. The CDR3 totals 11 residues. Germline V CDR1 and CDR2: MNHEY, SVGAGI. The CDR3 DNA is TGTGCCAGCAGTTTGCGGGATACGCAGTATTTT. This encodes CASSLRDTQYF.

V and J are TRBV7-9 and TRBJ1-2; D unclear. V was trimmed by 3 bases and J by 5 bases, leaving 13 bases between them. Germline-derived CDR1 and CDR2 are SEHNR and FQNEAQ (reference sequence). The CDR3 has 14 residues. CDR3 protein: CASSFVGGLYGYTF. CDR3 DNA sequence: TGTGCCAGCAGCTTTGTGGGAGGCCTATATGGCTACACCTTC.

This sequence joins TRBV27 and TRBJ2-7; D might be TRBD1 (6 bases). The CDR3 runs 15 residues. Per germline, CDR1 MNHEY and CDR2 SMNVEV (reference sequence). Trimming shortened V by 6 bases and J by 3 bases, and 18 bases separated the two germline ends. CDR3 sequence (DNA): TGTGCCAGCAGCATTTACGCTGGACAGTACTACGAGCAGTACTTC. Translation: CASSIYAGQYYEQYF.

V and J are TRBV10-3 and TRBJ2-1; 8 nucleotides align to TRBD2. Germline V gene data show CDR1 as ENHRY and CDR2 as SYGVKD. V lost 0 bases to trimming and J lost 7 bases; unmatched junction nucleotides: 5. The CDR3 runs to 15 residues. CDR3 residues: CAISESQAGVNEQFF. The CDR3 DNA is TGTGCCATCAGTGAGTCTCAAGCGGGGGTGAATGAGCAGTTCTTC.

V usage is TRBV25-1 and J usage is TRBJ1-2; 10 bases fit TRBD1. The V gene's germline CDR1 is MGHDK and CDR2 SYGVNS. The length of the CDR3 is 14 residues. V was pared by 1 base and J by 7 bases, with 3 bases of the junction left unmatched. This CDR3 is CASSESGQGFGYTF. For the CDR3, the DNA is TGTGCCAGCAGTGAATCGGGACAGGGGTTTGGCTACACCTTC.

The V call is TRBV4-3, the J call TRBJ2-7; D remains ambiguous. Germline values: CDR1 LGHNA, CDR2 YSLEER. This CDR3 is 15 amino acids long. Trimming pared 0 bases from V and 3 bases from J, leaving 12 bases between. The CDR3 is CASSQERTAVYEQYF. CDR3 nucleotide sequence: TGCGCCAGCAGCCAAGAGAGAACAGCTGTCTACGAGCAGTACTTC.

Remarks on this clone: One junction end does not reproduce the germline sequence, and a read error may be involved. The chain couples TRBV11-2 to TRBJ2-2; a weak D match, TRBD2 (5 bases). CDR1 SGHAT and CDR2 FQNNGV come from the germline V gene. The CDR3 loop spans 12 amino acids. The CDR3 DNA reads as TGTGCCAGCAGTTGGGTCGCCGGGGAGCTTTTTTTT. Encoded protein: CASSWVAGELFF.

The chain uses TRBV5-1 and TRBJ1-2; no clear D gene. Deletions cut 0 bases from V and 7 bases from J, with 13 bases between. Germline V gives CDR1 SGHRS, CDR2 YFSETQ. This CDR3 is built from 14 residues. The CDR3 spells CASSLDRALGGYTF. For the CDR3, the DNA is TGCGCCAGCAGCTTGGACAGAGCATTAGGTGGCTACACCTTC. Full variable domain (remainder filled in from reference TRBV5-1 and TRBJ1-2): KAGVTQTPRYLIKTRGQQVTLSCSPISGHRSVSWYQQTPGQGLQFLFEYFSETQRNKGNFPGRFSGRQFSNSRSEMNVSTLELGDSALYLCASSLDRALGGYTFGSGTRLTVV.

As for this clone: At one end the junction does not follow the germline gene, possibly because of a read error. This rearrangement joins TRBV7-7 to TRBJ2-2, with 9 bases fitting TRBD2. Germline V gives CDR1 SSHAT, CDR2 FNYEAQ (reference sequence). The CDR3 is 16 amino acids. CDR3 region: CASSTRLAANTGELFF. DNA for the CDR3: TGTGCTAGCAGCACTCGACTAGCGGCGAACACCGGGGAGCTGTTTTTT.

This clone was detected a few times. The gene calls are TRBV2 and TRBJ2-5, with a tentative D call TRBD2 (6 bases). The J call is doubtful: the DNA matches TRBJ2-7 better. Looked up from germline, CDR1 is SNHLY and CDR2 is FYNNEI. The CDR3 totals 15 residues. The CDR3 region has the DNA TGTGCCAGCAGTGACCCTTCCGGGGGAAACTACGAGCAGTACTTC. This encodes CASSDPSGGNYEQYF.

This chain joins TRBV29-1 and TRBJ2-5, with D possibly being TRBD2 (5 bases). Trimming removed 3 bases from V and 2 bases from J, with 10 bases in between. The CDR3 covers 13 residues. In germline, CDR1 is SQVTM, CDR2 ANQGSEA. The CDR3 protein is CSVDYSGQETQYF. CDR3 bases: TGCAGCGTTGACTACTCGGGGCAAGAGACCCAGTACTTC.

The gene calls are TRBV6-5 and TRBJ1-3; unclear D gene. CDR3 length: 15 amino acids. Germline loops: CDR1 MNHEY, CDR2 SVGAGI. Trimming took off 2 bases at V and 0 bases at J, with 8 bases between the two ends. Here the CDR3 reads CASSYTFDSGNTIYF. DNA for the CDR3: TGTGCCAGCAGTTACACATTCGACTCTGGAAACACCATATATTTT.

The DNA of the CDR3 is TGTGCCAGCAGCTCGGACAGAACCTACGAGCAGTACTTC. It yields the protein CASSSDRTYEQYF. The J gene is TRBJ2-7, the V gene TRBV7-9, with D tentatively TRBD1 (6 bases). Germline CDR1 SEHNR, CDR2 FQNEAQ (reference sequence). V lost 4 bases, J lost 2 bases, and 9 bases lay in between. The CDR3 has 13 amino acids. The whole variable domain, filled in from reference TRBV7-9 and TRBJ2-7, reads DTGVSQNPRHKITKRGQNVTFRCDPISEHNRLYWYRQTLGQGPEFLTYFQNEAQLEKSRLLSDRFSAERPKGSFSTLEIQRTEQGDSAMYLCASSSDRTYEQYFGPGTRLTVT.

Worth noting for this clone: The junction shows a germline mismatch at one end, possibly a read error. This same CDR3 is encoded by further DNA sequences in the sample. The chain recombines TRBV10-3 with TRBJ2-5; 10 bases line up with TRBD1. The germline V gene encodes CDR1 ENHRY and CDR2 SYGVKD. The CDR3 runs to 15 residues. CDR3 DNA sequence: TGCGCCATCAGTGAAGGACAGGGGGGGAAAGAGACCCAGTACTTC. Residues: CAISEGQGGKETQYF.

This clone was counted between two and nine times. The rearrangement joins TRBV11-2 to TRBJ1-3; D not certain. From germline, CDR1 is SGHAT and CDR2 FQNNGV. This CDR3 contains 13 residues. The germline V and J ends were trimmed by 0 bases and 9 bases, with 9 bases remaining between them. The CDR3 reads CASSLDSRRTIYF. The CDR3 DNA sequence: TGTGCCAGCAGCTTAGATTCCCGTCGCACCATATATTTT.

This clone was picked up a small number of times. J is TRBJ1-3 and V is TRBV7-9, with D perhaps TRBD1 (5 bases). The CDR3 extends over 14 amino acids. The germline V gene encodes CDR1 SEHNR and CDR2 FQNEAQ (reference sequence). V shed 7 bases and J shed 7 bases, with 17 bases lying between them. This CDR3 is CASILIGGKNTIYF. The CDR3, as DNA: TGTGCCAGCATCCTCATCGGGGGGAAGAACACCATATATTTT. Complete variable domain (other parts from reference TRBV7-9 and TRBJ1-3): DTGVSQNPRHKITKRGQNVTFRCDPISEHNRLYWYRQTLGQGPEFLTYFQNEAQLEKSRLLSDRFSAERPKGSFSTLEIQRTEQGDSAMYLCASILIGGKNTIYFGEGSWLTVV.

The genes are TRBV12-5 and TRBJ2-7, with 10 positions matching TRBD2. J gave up 4 bases and V 10 bases, and 4 bases lay outside the gene matches. CDR1 and CDR2 from the germline V gene are LGHNT and FRNRAP. This CDR3 region has 12 residues. The CDR3 protein is CATSGGGYEQYF. DNA of the CDR3: TGTGCTACTAGCGGGGGCGGGTACGAGCAGTACTTC.

The rearrangement joins TRBV5-1 to TRBJ2-3; 13 bases align to TRBD2. Per germline, CDR1 SGHRS and CDR2 YFSETQ. V lost 1 base to trimming and J lost 5 bases; unmatched junction nucleotides: 13. The CDR3 runs 19 residues. The DNA for the CDR3 is TGCGCCAGCAGCTTGACGGGACTAGCGGGGACATCTCTGGGAGATACGCAGTATTTT. Amino acids: CASSLTGLAGTSLGDTQYF.

This chain connects TRBV19 to TRBJ1-5; 9 nucleotides agree with TRBD1. The CDR3 has 15 amino acids. Germline V CDR1 and CDR2: LNHDA, SQIVND (reference sequence). The junction had 3 bases not matched to a gene; V was cut back by 5 bases and J by 1 base. The CDR3 region is CASSAGQGSNQPQHF. DNA of the CDR3: TGTGCCAGTAGTGCGGGACAGGGCAGCAATCAGCCCCAGCATTTT.

V and J are TRBV19 and TRBJ2-3; D gene unclear. V lost 5 bases to trimming and J lost 3 bases, with 9 bases between them. The V gene's germline CDR1 is LNHDA and CDR2 SQIVND (reference sequence). The CDR3 covers 13 residues. The CDR3 DNA follows: TGTGCCAGTAGTCCCGACTCAACAGATACGCAGTATTTT. Amino acids: CASSPDSTDTQYF.